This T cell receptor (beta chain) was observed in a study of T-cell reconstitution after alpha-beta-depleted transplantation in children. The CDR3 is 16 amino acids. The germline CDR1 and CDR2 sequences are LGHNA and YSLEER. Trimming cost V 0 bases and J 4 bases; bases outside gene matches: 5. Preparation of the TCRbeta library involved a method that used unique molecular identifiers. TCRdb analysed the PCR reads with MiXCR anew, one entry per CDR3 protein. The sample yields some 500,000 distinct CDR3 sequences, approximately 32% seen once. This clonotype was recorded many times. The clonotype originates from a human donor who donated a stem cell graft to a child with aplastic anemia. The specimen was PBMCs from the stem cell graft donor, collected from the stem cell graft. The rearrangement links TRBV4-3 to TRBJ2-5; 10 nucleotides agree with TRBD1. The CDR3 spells CASSQDRDRGRETQYF. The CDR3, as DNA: TGCGCCAGCAGCCAAGACCGGGACAGGGGAAGAGAGACCCAGTACTTC.